This T cell receptor (beta chain) was documented in a study of shared clonotypes between healthy human individuals. Germline V gives CDR1 SGHDT, CDR2 YYEEEE. CDR3 length: 15 amino acids. The V end was cut by 4 bases, the J end by 2 bases, with 15 bases between. Only Caucasian adults living in Nashville, Tennessee served as donors. The protocol was immunoSEQ multiplex PCR, while the TCRdb copy is restricted to in-frame clones and leaves out a portion. The table has about 2.4 million clones, more than 85% seen once. The TCR comes from a man aged 18-30 years in good health. Some clones in this sample may be carry-over from other donors' samples. Sequencing was performed on naive CD4+ T cells from PBMCs. As to subset: CD45RA+ positively selected. This rearrangement joins TRBV5-6 to TRBJ1-1, with D possibly TRBD1 on 5 matching bases. As DNA, the CDR3 is TGTGCCAGCAGCGAATCAGGGTTGAAAAACACTGAAGCTTTCTTT. Translating gives CASSESGLKNTEAFF.